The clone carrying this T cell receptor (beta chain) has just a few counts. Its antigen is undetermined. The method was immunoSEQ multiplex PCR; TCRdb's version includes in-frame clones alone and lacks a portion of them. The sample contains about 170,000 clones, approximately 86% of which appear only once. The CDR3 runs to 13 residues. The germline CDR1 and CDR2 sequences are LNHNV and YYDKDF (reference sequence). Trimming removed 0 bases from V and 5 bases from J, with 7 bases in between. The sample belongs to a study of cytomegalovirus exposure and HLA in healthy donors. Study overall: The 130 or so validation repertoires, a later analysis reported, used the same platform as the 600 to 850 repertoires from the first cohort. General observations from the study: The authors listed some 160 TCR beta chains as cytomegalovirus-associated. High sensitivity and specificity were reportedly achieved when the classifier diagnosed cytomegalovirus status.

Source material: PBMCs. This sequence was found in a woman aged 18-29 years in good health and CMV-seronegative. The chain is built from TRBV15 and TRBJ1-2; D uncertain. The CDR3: CATSRDSQYGYTF. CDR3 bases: TGTGCCACCAGCAGAGATTCCCAGTATGGCTACACCTTC. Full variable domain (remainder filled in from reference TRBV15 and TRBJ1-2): DAMVIQNPRYQVTQFGKPVTLSCSQTLNHNVMYWYQQKSSQAPKLLFHYYDKDFNNEADTPDNFQSRRPNTSFCFLDIRSPGLGDTAMYLCATSRDSQYGYTFGSGTRLTVV.